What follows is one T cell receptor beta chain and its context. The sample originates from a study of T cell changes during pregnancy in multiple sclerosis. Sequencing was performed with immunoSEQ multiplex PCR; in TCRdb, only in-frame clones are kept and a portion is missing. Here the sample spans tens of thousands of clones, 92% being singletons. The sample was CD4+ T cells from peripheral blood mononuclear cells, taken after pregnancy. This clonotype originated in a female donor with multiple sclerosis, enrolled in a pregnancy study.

DNA for the CDR3: TGTGCCAGCAGCCGGACTTTATCCGGGGAGACCCAGTACTTC. It is translated as CASSRTLSGETQYF. The V and J genes are TRBV7-2 and TRBJ2-5; D is perhaps TRBD2 (5 bases). The CDR3 covers 14 residues. Germline V CDR1 and CDR2: SGHTA, FQGNSA. V lost 5 bases and J 5 bases, leaving 15 bases between the germline ends.